The TCR beta chain under discussion was sequenced for a study of shared clonotypes between healthy human individuals. In germline, CDR1 is MNHNS, CDR2 SASEGT. The CDR3 covers 14 residues. J gave up 3 bases and V 4 bases, and 2 bases lay outside the gene matches. Once extracted for a subset, genomic DNA was divided evenly among several immunoSEQ plates. Replicate sorted-subset PCRs were loaded with 150 to 250 ng DNA, about 30,000 T cell genomes. Profiling relied on immunoSEQ multiplex PCR, and the TCRdb table lists in-frame clones only, not all of them. The sample consists of 400,000 to 600,000 clones, approximately 95% of them appearing once.

The sample consisted of naive CD4+ T cells sorted from blood. Subset indicated: CD45RA+ positively selected. The rearrangement uses TRBV6-1 and TRBJ2-1; 8 bases match TRBD2. This sequence was found in a woman in her thirties in good health. The CDR3 nucleotides are TGTGCCAGCAGTGGACTAGCGAACTACAATGAGCAGTTCTTC. Translating it yields CASSGLANYNEQFF.